These 2 T cell receptor beta chains originate from one sample sequenced in a study of shared clonotypes between healthy human individuals. Some clones are missing from TCRdb's copy, which holds only in-frame ones; the method was immunoSEQ multiplex PCR. The sample holds 2 million to 2.5 million clones, about 94% seen once. Naive CD8 cells were CD45RO-negative, positively selected for CCR7, excluding terminally differentiated effector memory CD45RA+ cells. Sequencing was performed on naive CD8+ T cells sorted from blood. All receptors derive from a man younger than 35 in good health.

The chain is built from TRBV13 and TRBJ2-1; TRBD1 agrees at 8 bases. Germline V gene data show CDR1 as PRHDT and CDR2 as FYEKMQ (reference sequence). Unmatched junction bases numbered 10, after V lost 4 bases and J lost 5 bases. There are 16 residues in the CDR3. The CDR3 here is CASSSWDRPFDNEQFF. In DNA, the CDR3 is TGTGCCAGCAGCTCCTGGGACAGGCCTTTTGACAATGAGCAGTTCTTC.

This clone has only one observation. CDR3 sequence reads: CASSLEADSGNTIYF. CDR3 coding DNA: TGTGCCAGCAGCTTAGAAGCAGACTCTGGAAACACCATATATTTT. The chain joins TRBV13 to TRBJ1-3; D remains ambiguous. Germline V gene data show CDR1 as PRHDT and CDR2 as FYEKMQ (reference sequence). CDR3 length: 15 residues. The V end lost 1 base, the J end lost 0 bases, and 7 bases lay between the germline ends.